The entry below gives a single TCR beta chain sequence along with its context. Its antigen remains undetermined. Per-base quality was not reported, and no clone a single base away is much larger than it. This sample stems from a study of beta chain features in type 1 diabetes (dated 2018 in TCRdb). With regard to the full study: Patients and healthy donors did not differ in mean age, gender distribution, total cell number or subset yield. The study compared TCRB repertoires of sorted circulating CD4+ T cell subsets between recently diagnosed type 1 diabetes patients and matched healthy donors. Regulatory and stem cell-like memory subsets were isolated from only 8 patients and about eight healthy donors, whereas naive and central memory subsets came from all 28 donors. A total of 85 million to 140 million sorted cells were examined across all samples, and a strong correlation was observed between cell number per subset and RNA yield.

The High Capacity cDNA Reverse Transcription Kit was used to reverse transcribe all of the isolated RNA, meaning that expressed TCRB transcripts were what got sequenced. Deep immunoSEQ sequencing was applied to naive, central memory and regulatory T cell samples, giving an average of around 3.4 million total reads per sample. Sorted cells were lysed in RLT buffer and RNA was extracted with DNase-treated RNeasy Micro or Mini kits, depending on cell number. Each cell subset was processed separately to prevent cross-contamination, with patient and healthy donor samples processed together. The immunoSEQ multiplex PCR was used to amplify TCRB sequences from cDNA, yielding 87-bp fragments that span the CDR3 region. The amplicons were sequenced using the Illumina HiSeq platform. In the authors' own workflow: PCR bias was corrected computationally using synthetic template baselines, and reads within Hamming distance 2 were collapsed, with unmergeable singletons discarded. Reads were aligned against IMGT so that V, D and J genes, CDR3 length and insertions or deletions at six rearrangement sites could be assigned. Within each subset, clonotype counts were normalized to the number of sorted cells before true diversity and Gini coefficients were calculated with the tcR R package. The overlap coefficient, calculated on TCRB nucleotide sequences, was used to measure repertoire sharing. TCRdb carries this immuneACCESS record with in-frame sequences only. Its versions omit some clonotypes, under half of them owing to an unresolved V gene in the studies checked, with the rest unexplained. That table furnishes V, J and clone size, whereas the DNA furnished D and trimming. The table for this sample lists about 150,000 clones; approximately 8.1% of them were counted only once. The ten largest account for 0.94% of the sample.

A single peripheral blood draw of approximately 100 mL on average was collected from each donor into heparinised tubes. Using a panel that included CD45RO, CCR7, CD25, CD127, CD95 and CD27, naive, central memory, regulatory and stem cell-like memory CD4+ T cells were sorted on a BD FACSAria II. Every sorted population had a purity above 95%. PBMCs were isolated right away by Lymphoprep density gradient centrifugation and were stained directly, without culture. To minimize batch effects, samples were stained and sorted in pairs, one healthy donor with one patient per experiment. Results and caveats for the whole study, not just this receptor: HLA sub-analyses involved small numbers of individuals, so any influence of HLA type on TCRB rearrangement remained unresolved. The naive, central memory and regulatory TCRB repertoires appeared to resemble one another more closely among patients than among healthy donors. Sequencing cDNA rather than genomic DNA could over-represent highly expressing activated cells, although activation and CD3 levels did not differ between groups. A moderate but significant shortening of TCRB CDR3 length was observed in type 1 diabetes patients in all four CD4+ subsets. Shorter templates might be favored by PCR, yet because patient and control samples were amplified and corrected together, any such skew would affect both groups equally. Patients with type 1 diabetes made fewer insertions and deleted more nucleotides at VDJ recombination sites, implying thymic rearrangement abnormalities.

The germline V and J ends show losses of 2 bases and 0 bases respectively, and no gene match explains 1 base of the junction. The CDR3 sequence holds 15 residues, the cysteine and phenylalanine included. Left in the record is the CDR3 DNA by itself, 45 bases read in frame from the first base. Based on the germline V gene, the CDR1 and CDR2 sequences are KGHSH and LQKENI. Specimen: central memory CD4+ T cells from blood. The chain links TRBV18 with TRBJ1-5; 7 middle bases align to TRBD1. The receptor was derived from a woman between 35 and 50 years old with type 1 diabetes. The CDR3 in this case is CASSPGQVSNQPQHF. The DNA reads as follows: TGTGCCAGCTCACCAGGACAGGTTAGCAATCAGCCCCAGCATTTT. Reference TRBV18 and TRBJ1-5 genes cover what lies past the CDR3, so the full variable domain is NAGVMQNPRHLVRRRGQEARLRCSPMKGHSHVYWYRQLPEEGLKFMVYLQKENIIDESGMPKERFSAEFPKEGPSILRIQQVVRGDSAAYFCASSPGQVSNQPQHFGDGTRLSIL.